This record covers a single T cell receptor (beta chain). The data derive from a study of preoperative IRX-2 immunotherapy in early breast cancer. Indicated treatment: preoperative locoregional IRX-2 cytokine immunotherapy. Samples came from a phase Ib trial of preoperative locoregional IRX-2 cytokine immunotherapy. Sequencing was performed with immunoSEQ multiplex PCR; in TCRdb, only in-frame clones are kept and a portion is missing. In the table there are some 30,000 clones, around four fifths of which are singletons. Germline CDR1 and CDR2: MNHGY and SAAAGT. V gave up 5 bases and J gave up 5 bases, with 12 bases separating them. The CDR3 loop spans 14 amino acids.

The chain carries TRBV6-8 and TRBJ2-2, with D perhaps given as TRBD1 or TRBD2 (5 bases each). The material was lymph node tissue, obtained from a patient treated with IRX-2 immunotherapy. This TCR derives from a human donor with breast cancer. The CDR3 bases are TGTGCCAGCAGTGTAGCTTGGGGGACCGGGGAGCTGTTTTTT. Its translation: CASSVAWGTGELFF.